This entry concerns a single T cell receptor (beta chain). Original handling: Researchers report that nucleated cell counts were estimated from reference gene primer amplification. Generated by immunoSEQ multiplex PCR, the TCRdb table keeps only in-frame clones and is missing some. V and J calls and clone size are as listed in that table; D and trimming were resolved from the DNA. Seen here are about 250,000 clones, roughly 82% observed once, and the top ten hold 4.9%. Germline V CDR1 and CDR2: LNHDA, SQIVND (reference sequence). This CDR3 contains 16 residues. The J segment lost 6 bases and the V segment lost 5 bases, leaving 11 bases of the junction unmatched. These data are taken from a study of blood T cell repertoires in COVID-19. Study at large: Spain, Italy and the United States supplied samples that represented acute and convalescent COVID-19. The analysed material was cDNA or gDNA that came from T cells, B-cell-depleted T cells, or PBMCs.

V is TRBV19 and J is TRBJ1-5, with 9 bases identical to TRBD1. Sequenced sample: peripheral blood. This TCR derives from a woman aged 80 or over with active or convalescent COVID-19. CDR3 nucleotides: TGTGCCAGTAGTCAGTCCCGGGACAGGGTTGGTCAGCCCCAGCATTTT. It encodes CASSQSRDRVGQPQHF.